The 5 T cell receptor beta chains below all came from one sample that was sequenced in a study of blood T cell repertoires in COVID-19. Measured with immunoSEQ multiplex PCR; TCRdb has only the in-frame clones, and not every one. Of approximately 63,000 clones detected, 76% appear once; the ten largest clones hold about 50%. Sample: peripheral blood. These receptors were obtained from a woman aged 80 or over with acute or convalescent COVID-19.

As DNA, the CDR3 is TGCGCCAGCAGCCCCCACCCAGGGCAGATGAATTCACCCCTCCACTTT. It codes for CASSPHPGQMNSPLHF. This chain uses TRBV4-3 with TRBJ1-6, with a possible D match to TRBD1 (5 bases). This CDR3 has 16 residues. Trimming removed 4 bases at V and 7 bases at J, with 17 bases between. Germline lookup yields CDR1 LGHNA and CDR2 YSLEER.

This clone has a single count. The chain combines TRBV7-2 with TRBJ2-1; 11 nucleotides align to TRBD2. V lost 3 bases and J lost 9; bases outside the gene matches: 7. CDR3 length equals 15 residues. Germline CDR1 is SGHTA and CDR2 is FQGNSA. The chain's CDR3 is CASSFRLAGKGEQFF. In DNA form, the CDR3 reads TGTGCCAGCAGCTTCAGACTAGCGGGGAAGGGTGAGCAGTTCTTC.

This clone showed up just once. The chain uses TRBV11-2 and TRBJ1-6; D is ambiguous. This CDR3 contains 13 residues. Germline V CDR1 and CDR2: SGHAT, FQNNGV. Trimming pared 5 bases from V and 9 bases from J, leaving 11 bases between. The CDR3 region has the DNA TGTGCCAGCAGCCAAGACCCGGGTTCACCCCTCCACTTT. This translates into CASSQDPGSPLHF.

This clone was seen only a few times. The genes are TRBV19 and TRBJ1-4; D is unclear. Trimming cost V 4 bases and J 2 bases, with 11 bases left between them. The CDR3 has 15 amino acids. Germline values: CDR1 LNHDA, CDR2 SQIVND (reference sequence). The CDR3 DNA reads as TGTGCCAGTAGTAGGCAGGCGGGGACTAATGAAAAACTGTTTTTT. Its protein is CASSRQAGTNEKLFF.

This clone was counted a few times. J is TRBJ2-7 and V is TRBV28, with TRBD1 matching 11 bases. This CDR3 is 16 amino acids long. Germline assignment: CDR1 MDHEN and CDR2 SYDVKM. The ends lost 4 bases at V and 4 bases at J; junction bases unmatched: 9. CDR3 sequence: CASSSHGGTGGYEQYF. The CDR3 DNA reads as TGTGCCAGCAGTTCACATGGGGGGACAGGGGGTTACGAGCAGTACTTC.